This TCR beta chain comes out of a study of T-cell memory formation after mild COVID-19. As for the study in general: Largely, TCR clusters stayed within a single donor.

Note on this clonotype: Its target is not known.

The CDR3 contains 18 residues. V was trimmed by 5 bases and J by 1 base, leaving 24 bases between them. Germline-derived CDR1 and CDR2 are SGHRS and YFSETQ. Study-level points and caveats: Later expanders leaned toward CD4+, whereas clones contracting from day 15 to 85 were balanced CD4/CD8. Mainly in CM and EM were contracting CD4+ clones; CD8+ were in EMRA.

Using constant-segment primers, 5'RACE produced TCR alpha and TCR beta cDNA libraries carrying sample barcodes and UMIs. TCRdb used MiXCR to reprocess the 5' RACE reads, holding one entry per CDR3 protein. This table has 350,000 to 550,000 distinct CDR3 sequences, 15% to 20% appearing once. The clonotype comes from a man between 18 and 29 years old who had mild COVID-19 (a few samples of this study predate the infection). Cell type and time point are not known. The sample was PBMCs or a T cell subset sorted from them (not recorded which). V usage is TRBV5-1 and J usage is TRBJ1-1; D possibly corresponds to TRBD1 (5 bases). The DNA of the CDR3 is TGCGCCAGCAGATCAACCCCCCCGGCCAGGGCCTGGAACACTGAAGCTTTCTTT. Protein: CASRSTPPARAWNTEAFF.